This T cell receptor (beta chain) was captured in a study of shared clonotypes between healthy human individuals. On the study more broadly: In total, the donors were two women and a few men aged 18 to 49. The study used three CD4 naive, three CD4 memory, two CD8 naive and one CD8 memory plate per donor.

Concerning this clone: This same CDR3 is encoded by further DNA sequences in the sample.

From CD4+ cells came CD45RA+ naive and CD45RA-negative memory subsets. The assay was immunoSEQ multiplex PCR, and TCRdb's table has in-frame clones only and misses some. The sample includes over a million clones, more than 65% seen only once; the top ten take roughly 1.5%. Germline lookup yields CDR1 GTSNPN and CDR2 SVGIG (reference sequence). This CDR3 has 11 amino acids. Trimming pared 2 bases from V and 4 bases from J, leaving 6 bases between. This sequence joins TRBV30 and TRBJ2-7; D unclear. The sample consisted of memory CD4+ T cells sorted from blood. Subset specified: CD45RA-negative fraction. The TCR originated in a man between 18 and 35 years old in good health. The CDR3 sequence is CAWSLGYEQYF. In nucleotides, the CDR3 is TGTGCCTGGAGTCTAGGTTACGAGCAGTACTTC.